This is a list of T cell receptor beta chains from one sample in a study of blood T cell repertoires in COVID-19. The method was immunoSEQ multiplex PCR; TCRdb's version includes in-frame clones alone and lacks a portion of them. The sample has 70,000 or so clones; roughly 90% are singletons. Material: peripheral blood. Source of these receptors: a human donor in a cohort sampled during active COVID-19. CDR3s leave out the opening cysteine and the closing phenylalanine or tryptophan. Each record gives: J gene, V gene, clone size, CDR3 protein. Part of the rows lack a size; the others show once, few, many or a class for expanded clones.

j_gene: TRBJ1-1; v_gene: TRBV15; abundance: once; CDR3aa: ATSRPGGRTNTEAF
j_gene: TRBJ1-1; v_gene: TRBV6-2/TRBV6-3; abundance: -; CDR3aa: ASSRGTGVMNTEAF
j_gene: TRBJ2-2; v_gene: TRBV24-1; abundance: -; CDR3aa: ATSVGQVNGELF
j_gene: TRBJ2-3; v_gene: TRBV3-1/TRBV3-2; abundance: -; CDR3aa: ASSQGPRQGAGDTQY
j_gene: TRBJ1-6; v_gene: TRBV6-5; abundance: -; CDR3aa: ASSSGQGNSPLH
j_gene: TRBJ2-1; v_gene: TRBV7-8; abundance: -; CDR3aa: ASRVTGVSSYNEQF
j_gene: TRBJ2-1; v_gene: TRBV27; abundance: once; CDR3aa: ASSLGLAGGEQF
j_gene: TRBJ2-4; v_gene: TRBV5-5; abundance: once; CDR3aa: ASSSAQGPGGIQY
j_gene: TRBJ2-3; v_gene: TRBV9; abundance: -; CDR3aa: ASSAYGTGGTDTQY
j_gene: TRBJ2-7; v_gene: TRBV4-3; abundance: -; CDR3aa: ASSQGTGDSYEQY
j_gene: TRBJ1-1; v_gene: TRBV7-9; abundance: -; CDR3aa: ASSPRQGTMNTEAF
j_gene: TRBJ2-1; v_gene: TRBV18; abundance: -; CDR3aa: ASSPALLAGRGVYNEQF
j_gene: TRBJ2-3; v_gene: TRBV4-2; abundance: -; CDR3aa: ASSRSLAGDGSDTQY
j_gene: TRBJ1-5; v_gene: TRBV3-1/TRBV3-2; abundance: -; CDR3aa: ASSQGGRSNQPQH
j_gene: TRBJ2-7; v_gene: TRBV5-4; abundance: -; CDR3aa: ASSIGGNDHEQY
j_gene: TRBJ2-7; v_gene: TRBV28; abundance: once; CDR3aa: ASSLLRGPGGKGYEQY
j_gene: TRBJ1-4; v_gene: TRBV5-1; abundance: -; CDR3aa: ASSLERGREKLF
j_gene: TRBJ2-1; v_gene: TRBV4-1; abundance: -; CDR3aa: ASSQDKGTSGRGEQF
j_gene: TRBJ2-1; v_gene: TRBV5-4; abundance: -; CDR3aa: ASSGGLAGLARYNEQF
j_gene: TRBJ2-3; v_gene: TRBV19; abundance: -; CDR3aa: ASSSTLAGPGDTQY
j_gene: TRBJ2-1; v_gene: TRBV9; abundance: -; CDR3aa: ASSVDAGREWWNEQF
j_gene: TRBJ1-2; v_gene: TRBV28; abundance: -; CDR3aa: ASSSGQGADYGYT
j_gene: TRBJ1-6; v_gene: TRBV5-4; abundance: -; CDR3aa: ASSLGTGGNSPLH
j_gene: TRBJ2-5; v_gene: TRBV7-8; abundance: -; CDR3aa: ASSWGQEGTQY
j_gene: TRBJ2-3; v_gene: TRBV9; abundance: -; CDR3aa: ASSVDIAEDTDTQY
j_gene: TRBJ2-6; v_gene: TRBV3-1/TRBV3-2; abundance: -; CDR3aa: ASSRMTSSGANVLT
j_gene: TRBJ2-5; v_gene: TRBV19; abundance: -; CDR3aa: ASTATGGQETQY
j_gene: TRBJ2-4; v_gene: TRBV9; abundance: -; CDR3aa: ASSPLAGGAKNIQY